A selection of T cell receptor beta chains follows, all from one sample in a study of response to subunit inactivated influenza vaccine. One entry per CDR3 protein, called by TCRdb with MiXCR from the RT-PCR reads. The table lists more than 500,000 distinct CDR3 sequences, roughly 10% of them singletons. The same sample was also used in a study of T cells expressing NK-cell markers.

The starting material was PBMCs from blood, obtained on the day of vaccination. The receptor source for this set is a man aged 45 to 65 who received an inactivated influenza vaccine. The CDR3 runs from the conserved cysteine through the conserved F or W. The D gene is left open where the match is weak. Clone size, where shown, is once, few, many, or a class for clones that have expanded.

>TRBD2|TRBV14|many|TRBJ2-7
TGTGCCAGCAGCCAAGGCGGCGGGAGAGGTTCCTACGAGCAGTACTTC
CASSQGGGRGSYEQYF
>NA|TRBV4-3|few|TRBJ2-3
TGCGCCAGCAGCCTCACTAGCTTCGGAGATACGCAGTATTTT
CASSLTSFGDTQYF
>NA|TRBV4-3|few|TRBJ1-6
TGCGCCAGCAGCCTAAGTTTAATTAGACAGGAGACTAATTCACCCCTCCACTTT
CASSLSLIRQETNSPLHF
>NA|TRBV27|few|TRBJ2-7
TGTGCCAGCAGTTTACCCCGGACAGTTTGTGCTTTCTACGAGCAGTACTTC
CASSLPRTVCAFYEQYF
>TRBD1|TRBV3-1|NA|TRBJ1-2
TGTGCCAGCAGTCGGCGACGAGGGGGCTTGGACTATGGCTACACCTTC
CASSRRRGGLDYGYTF
>NA|TRBV12-3/TRBV12-4|NA|TRBJ2-5
TGTGCCAGCAGTTTAGGCGGGGCCAACCAAGAGACCCAGTACTTC
CASSLGGANQETQYF
>NA|TRBV27|many|TRBJ2-3
TGTGCCAGCAGCAACAGGGTTAGCACAGATACGCAGTATTTT
CASSNRVSTDTQYF
>NA|TRBV3-1|many|TRBJ2-7
TGTGCCAGCAGCCGGGGGGCCACTTCCTACGAGCAGTACTTC
CASSRGATSYEQYF
>NA|TRBV2|NA|TRBJ1-1
TGTGCCAGCACTTGGGGTCGGAACACTGAAGCTTTCTTT
CASTWGRNTEAFF
>NA|TRBV15|NA|TRBJ2-1
TGTGCCACCAGCAGAGATCGTGGGGTAATTGAGCAGTTCTTC
CATSRDRGVIEQFF
>NA|TRBV2|few|TRBJ2-7
TGTGCCAGCAGTGACGACAACTACGAGCAGTACTTC
CASSDDNYEQYF
>NA|TRBV7-8|NA|TRBJ1-1
TGTGCCAGCAGCTTCTTAGGCAGAGCTAAGAACACTGAAGCTTTCTTT
CASSFLGRAKNTEAFF
>NA|TRBV6-5|NA|TRBJ2-7
TGTGCCAGCAGTTACGTGACGGGGGCAGGAGAGCAGTACTTC
CASSYVTGAGEQYF